The entry that follows covers one TCR beta chain sequence. This sample was included in a study of technical replicates of blood from a handful of donors. Germline V CDR1 and CDR2: SGHDN, FVKESK. This CDR3 spans 14 amino acids. J was trimmed by 4 bases and V by 4 bases; bases with no gene match: 6. The method was immunoSEQ multiplex PCR; TCRdb's version includes in-frame clones alone and lacks a portion of them. The repertoire holds 55,000 to 80,000 clones, with roughly 90% as singletons. The sample consisted of PBMCs. The source of this sequence is a human donor in good health. Some clones in this sample may be carry-over from other donors' samples. V is TRBV14 and J is TRBJ2-7; 8 positions match TRBD1. CDR3 sequence (DNA): TGTGCCAGCAGCCGCGGACAGGGCCCGTACGAGCAGTACTTC. Amino acid sequence: CASSRGQGPYEQYF.